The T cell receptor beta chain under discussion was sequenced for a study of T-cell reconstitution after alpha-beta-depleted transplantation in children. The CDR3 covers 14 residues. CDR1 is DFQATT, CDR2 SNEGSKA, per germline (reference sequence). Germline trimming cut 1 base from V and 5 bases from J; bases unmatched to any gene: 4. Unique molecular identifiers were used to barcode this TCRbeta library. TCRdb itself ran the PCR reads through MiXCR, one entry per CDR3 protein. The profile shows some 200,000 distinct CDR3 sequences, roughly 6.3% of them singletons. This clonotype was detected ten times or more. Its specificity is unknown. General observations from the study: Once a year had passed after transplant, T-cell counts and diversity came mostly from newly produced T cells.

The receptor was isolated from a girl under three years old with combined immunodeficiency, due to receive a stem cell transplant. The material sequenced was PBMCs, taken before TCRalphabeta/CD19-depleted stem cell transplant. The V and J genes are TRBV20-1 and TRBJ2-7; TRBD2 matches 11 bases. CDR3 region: CSARVAGGPNEQYF. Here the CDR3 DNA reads TGCAGTGCTAGAGTAGCGGGGGGGCCAAACGAGCAGTACTTC.